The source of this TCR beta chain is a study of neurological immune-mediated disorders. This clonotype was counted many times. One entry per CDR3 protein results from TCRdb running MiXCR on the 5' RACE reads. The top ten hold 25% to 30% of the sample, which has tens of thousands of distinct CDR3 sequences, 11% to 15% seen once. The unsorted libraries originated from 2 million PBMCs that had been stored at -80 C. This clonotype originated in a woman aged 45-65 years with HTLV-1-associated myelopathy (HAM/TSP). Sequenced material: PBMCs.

The CDR3 region has the DNA TGTGCCAGCAGCCTTTGGGGGGACGGAAACATTCAGTACTTC. It specifies CASSLWGDGNIQYF. The V gene is TRBV7-9, the J gene TRBJ2-4, with D perhaps matching TRBD2 (6 bases). The CDR3 runs to 14 residues. The V end was cut by 5 bases, the J end by 6 bases, with 14 bases between. From germline, CDR1 is SEHNR and CDR2 FQNEAQ (reference sequence).